Sequencing of this TCR beta chain was carried out in a study of T cells in Graves' hyperthyroidism and ophthalmopathy. Study context: Sampling of peripheral blood happened at initial diagnosis, prior to any treatment.

Diagnoses were established using clinical symptoms, serum thyroxine and TRAb, thyroid ultrasound and orbital computed tomography. Researchers took RNA transcripts and amplified the TCR beta CDR3 regions from them. Initially, a first-round RT-PCR of the TCR CDR3 employed the HTBI primer set. MiXCR, applied by TCRdb to the multiplex PCR reads, yields one record per CDR3 protein. The sample lists under 350,000 distinct CDR3 sequences, 21% occurring once. This sequence was found in a woman aged 50 to 60 with Graves' hyperthyroidism. The sequencing input was blood.

The CDR3 spells CASRTESNSPLHF. The DNA of the CDR3 is TGCGCCAGCCGGACAGAAAGTAATTCACCCCTCCACTTT. The chain joins TRBV5-1 to TRBJ1-6, with TRBD1 as a possible D gene (6 bases). Germline values: CDR1 SGHRS, CDR2 YFSETQ. This CDR3 has 13 residues. Trimming shortened V by 7 bases and J by 6 bases, and 11 bases separated the two germline ends.